The rows below give T cell receptor beta chains drawn from one sample of a study of CD8 T cells in Susac syndrome. TCRdb passed the immunoSEQ multiplex PCR reads through MiXCR, listing each CDR3 protein once. The sample shows some 120,000 distinct CDR3 sequences, about 95% of them seen only once. Sequencing was performed on CD8+ T cells from PBMCs. Receptor source: a human donor with Susac syndrome. The CDR3 runs from the conserved cysteine through the conserved F or W. D genes are given only for firm matches. A clone size is listed for some rows: how often the clone was seen (once, few, many), or a class if it is expanded.

TRBJ1-2,.,TRBD1,14,TRBV15,TGTGCCACCAGCAGAGGGGAGGGGGCGTATGGCTACACCTTC,CATSRGEGAYGYTF
TRBJ2-7,.,TRBD2,16,TRBV4-3,TGCGCCAGCAGCCAAGATAGGAGCGGGAGCTCCTACGAGCAGTACTTC,CASSQDRSGSSYEQYF
TRBJ2-2,.,.,12,TRBV25-1,TGTGCCAGCAGCCATTTAGACGGGGAGCTGTTTTTT,CASSHLDGELFF
TRBJ2-7,.,.,15,TRBV4-1,TGCGCCAGCAGCCAAGTTACAGGGACCTCTTACGAGCAGTACTTC,CASSQVTGTSYEQYF
TRBJ2-1,.,TRBD2,17,TRBV27,TGTGCCAGCAGTTTGATGTCTAGCGGGAGTCCCTACAATGAGCAGTTCTTC,CASSLMSSGSPYNEQFF
TRBJ2-1,once,.,12,TRBV20-1,TGCAGTGCTAGGGACCAAGACAATGAGCAGTTCTTC,CSARDQDNEQFF
TRBJ1-1,.,.,15,TRBV15,TGTGCCACCAGCAGAGGGGCAGGCCTTAACACTGAAGCTTTCTTT,CATSRGAGLNTEAFF
TRBJ1-1,once,.,15,TRBV4-2,TGTGCCAGCAGCCCTAAAACGGGGGAGGGCACTGAAGCTTTCTTT,CASSPKTGEGTEAFF
TRBJ1-1,once,TRBD1,13,TRBV2,TGTGCCAGCGGAAGGGGGCGGGACACTGAAGCTTTCTTT,CASGRGRDTEAFF
TRBJ2-2,.,TRBD2,16,TRBV24-1,TGTGCCACCAGTGAGGGACTAGCGGGAGACGGCGGGGAGCTGTTTTTT,CATSEGLAGDGGELFF
TRBJ1-2,.,.,14,TRBV6-5,TGTGCCAGCAGTTACGGGCGGGGAGTTAGTGGCTACACCTTC,CASSYGRGVSGYTF
TRBJ2-7,.,.,14,TRBV4-3,TGCGCCAGCAGCCAAGAAGGGACCTCGGGGGAGCAGTACTTC,CASSQEGTSGEQYF
TRBJ2-2,.,TRBD2,16,TRBV6-5,TGTGCCAGCAGTTTCCACGCGGGAGGGCCGTCCGGGGAGCTGTTTTTT,CASSFHAGGPSGELFF
TRBJ2-2,.,.,15,TRBV7-9,TGTGCCAGCAGCTCAGGGGAAATGAACACCGGGGAGCTGTTTTTT,CASSSGEMNTGELFF
TRBJ2-3,.,.,17,TRBV24-1,TGTGCCACCAGTGATTTGCCCCAAGAGACTAGCACAGATACGCAGTATTTT,CATSDLPQETSTDTQYF
TRBJ2-3,.,TRBD2,16,TRBV6-4,TGTGCCAGCAGTGCCACAAGCGGGAGTAGCACAGATACGCAGTATTTT,CASSATSGSSTDTQYF
TRBJ2-7,.,.,18,TRBV29-1,TGCAGCGTTGTCGACAGGGGGGTAGCGGGAGAGGGAACCTACGAGCAGTACTTC,CSVVDRGVAGEGTYEQYF
TRBJ1-3,.,.,15,TRBV5-6,TGTGCCAGCAGCTTGGACGGGACTGATGGAAACACCATATATTTT,CASSLDGTDGNTIYF
TRBJ1-2,.,.,14,TRBV7-3,TGTGCCAGCAGCTTAACTGGGAGGGGGGAAGGCTACACCTTC,CASSLTGRGEGYTF
TRBJ1-2,.,TRBD1,14,TRBV9,TGTGCCAGCAGCGCGGTTGGACAGGGTTATGACTACACCTTC,CASSAVGQGYDYTF
TRBJ2-5,.,.,14,TRBV12-3/TRBV12-4,TGTGCCACCACGCGGGACACCGACCAAGAGACCCAGTACTTC,CATTRDTDQETQYF
TRBJ1-1,once,.,12,TRBV30,TGTGCCTGGAGTGTTACCCTCCCTGAAGCTTTCTTT,CAWSVTLPEAFF
TRBJ1-1,.,.,16,TRBV15,TGTGCCACCAGCAGAGATGAGGGCCCAGGTGTCACTGAAGCTTTCTTT,CATSRDEGPGVTEAFF
TRBJ2-7,once,.,13,TRBV7-6,TGTGCCAGCAGCGTCGGGACTGCCAACGAGCAGTACTTC,CASSVGTANEQYF
TRBJ1-2,.,TRBD1,12,TRBV2,TGTGCCGGTGGGACAGCTGAGAGTGGCTACACCTTC,CAGGTAESGYTF
TRBJ2-1,once,.,12,TRBV12-3/TRBV12-4,TGTGCCAGCAGTCCCCTCTGGAATGAGCAGTTCTTC,CASSPLWNEQFF
TRBJ1-6,.,.,14,TRBV7-9,TGTGCCAGCAGCCCCCCGGCCCTTGGGTCACCCCTCCACTTT,CASSPPALGSPLHF
TRBJ2-1,once,TRBD2,15,TRBV6-4,TGTGCCAGCTCAACCGGCGGGGGTGGACGGGATGAGCAGTTCTTC,CASSTGGGGRDEQFF
TRBJ1-5,.,.,14,TRBV25-1,TGTGCCAGCAGTGAATCGGGGAGCAATCAGCCCCAGCATTTT,CASSESGSNQPQHF
TRBJ2-7,.,.,12,TRBV5-1,TGCGCCAGCGCTACAGGGCCCTACGAGCAGTACTTC,CASATGPYEQYF
TRBJ2-7,.,TRBD1,14,TRBV11-2,TGTGCCAGCAGCATCCTGACAGGGGGCGAAGAGCAGTACTTC,CASSILTGGEEQYF
TRBJ2-3,.,TRBD2,17,TRBV2,TGTGCCAGCACCCCGGTTCGTGGACTAGCGAGCACAGATACGCAGTATTTT,CASTPVRGLASTDTQYF
TRBJ2-6,.,TRBD1,20,TRBV3-1,TGTGCCAGCAGCCAAGCCCCGGGACAGGGGATTGGGTCTGGGGCCAACGTCCTGACTTTC,CASSQAPGQGIGSGANVLTF
TRBJ2-1,.,TRBD2,13,TRBV6-4,TGTGCCAGCAGTCTAGCGGGAGAAAATGAGCAGTTCTTC,CASSLAGENEQFF
TRBJ2-1,.,.,13,TRBV18,TGTGCCAGCTCACCATTCACAGGCAATGAGCAGTTCTTC,CASSPFTGNEQFF
TRBJ1-4,.,TRBD1,18,TRBV20-1,TGCAGTGCTAGAGGGGGGACAGGGGATTTGGAAACTAATGAAAAACTGTTTTTT,CSARGGTGDLETNEKLFF
TRBJ2-7,.,.,10,TRBV7-3,TGTGCCACCTCGCGCTGGGAGCAGTACTTC,CATSRWEQYF
TRBJ2-7,.,TRBD2,18,TRBV5-1,TGCGCCAGCAGCTCGAAGGGACTAGCGGGAGGGCCCACCTACGAGCAGTACTTC,CASSSKGLAGGPTYEQYF
TRBJ1-5,once,.,14,TRBV28,TGTGCCAGCACCTCCCGCCGGACAGATCAGTCCCAGCATTTT,CASTSRRTDQSQHF
TRBJ1-1,.,.,13,TRBV6-5,TGTGCCAGCAGTTACACTCTGAACACTGAAGCTTTCTTT,CASSYTLNTEAFF
TRBJ1-4,.,.,14,TRBV6-5,TGTGCCAGCACATGGGATGCAACTAATGAAAAACTGTTTTTT,CASTWDATNEKLFF
TRBJ1-6,.,.,15,TRBV9,TGTGCCAGCAGCGTAGAACAGGGAGAGAATTCACCCCTCCACTTT,CASSVEQGENSPLHF